This TCR beta chain was captured in a study of blood T cell repertoires in COVID-19. Study at large: Samples of COVID-19 (acute and convalescent) were obtained from the United States, Italy and Spain. Sample material is recorded as cDNA or gDNA derived from T cells, B-cell-depleted T cells, or PBMCs.

In the original analysis: Reference gene primer amplification in the assay estimated nucleated cell counts. Measured with immunoSEQ multiplex PCR; TCRdb has only the in-frame clones, and not every one. V and J calls and clone size are given by that table; D and trimming were obtained from the DNA. The data contain some 67,000 clones, around 90% of them singletons. The sequenced sample was peripheral blood. The TCR originated in a woman over 75 with acute or convalescent COVID-19.

CDR3 bases: TGTGCCAGCAGCTTAACCCGCAGCTCCTACAATGAGCAGTTCTTC. This translates into CASSLTRSSYNEQFF. The chain couples TRBV7-2 to TRBJ2-1; D remains unclear. CDR3 length equals 15 residues. V lost 2 bases, J lost 0 bases, and 8 bases lay in between. Germline assignment: CDR1 SGHTA and CDR2 FQGNSA. The entire variable domain, with the rest obtained from reference TRBV7-2 and TRBJ2-1, is as follows: GAGVSQSPSNKVTEKGKDVELRCDPISGHTALYWYRQSLGQGLEFLIYFQGNSAPDKSGLPSDRFSAERTGGSVSTLTIQRTQQEDSAVYLCASSLTRSSYNEQFFGPGTRLTVL.